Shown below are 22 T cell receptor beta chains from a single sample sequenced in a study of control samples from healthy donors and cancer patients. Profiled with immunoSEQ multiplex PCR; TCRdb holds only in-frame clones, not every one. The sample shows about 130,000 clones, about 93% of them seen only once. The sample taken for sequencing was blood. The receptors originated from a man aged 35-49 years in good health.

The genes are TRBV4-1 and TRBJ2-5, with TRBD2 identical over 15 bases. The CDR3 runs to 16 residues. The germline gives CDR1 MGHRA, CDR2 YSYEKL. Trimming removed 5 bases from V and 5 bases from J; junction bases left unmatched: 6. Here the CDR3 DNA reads TGCGCCAGCAGCGACGGACTAGCGGGGGGGTGGGAGACCCAGTACTTC. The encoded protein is CASSDGLAGGWETQYF.

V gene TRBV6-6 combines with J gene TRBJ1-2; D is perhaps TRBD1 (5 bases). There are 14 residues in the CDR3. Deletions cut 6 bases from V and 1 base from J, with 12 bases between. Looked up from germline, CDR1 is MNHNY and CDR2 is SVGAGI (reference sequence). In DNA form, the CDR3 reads TGTGCCAGCAGCGGGGCAGGGAATAACTATGGCTACACCTTC. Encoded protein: CASSGAGNNYGYTF.

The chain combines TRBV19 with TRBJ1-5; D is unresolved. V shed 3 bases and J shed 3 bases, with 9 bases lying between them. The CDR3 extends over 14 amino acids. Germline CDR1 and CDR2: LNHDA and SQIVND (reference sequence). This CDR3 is CASSMRSANQPQHF. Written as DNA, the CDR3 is TGTGCCAGTAGTATGAGGTCGGCCAATCAGCCCCAGCATTTT.

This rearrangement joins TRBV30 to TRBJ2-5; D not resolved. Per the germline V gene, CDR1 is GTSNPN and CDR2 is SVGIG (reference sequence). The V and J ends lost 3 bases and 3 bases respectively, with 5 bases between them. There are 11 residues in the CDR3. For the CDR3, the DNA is TGTGCCTGGAGCCCCAAAGAGACCCAGTACTTC. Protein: CAWSPKETQYF.

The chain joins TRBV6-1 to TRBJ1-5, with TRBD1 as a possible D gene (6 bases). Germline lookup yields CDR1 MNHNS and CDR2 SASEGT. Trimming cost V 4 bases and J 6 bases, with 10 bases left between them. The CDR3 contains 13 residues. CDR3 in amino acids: CASSGAGVQPQHF. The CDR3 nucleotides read TGTGCCAGCAGTGGAGCAGGGGTTCAGCCCCAGCATTTT.

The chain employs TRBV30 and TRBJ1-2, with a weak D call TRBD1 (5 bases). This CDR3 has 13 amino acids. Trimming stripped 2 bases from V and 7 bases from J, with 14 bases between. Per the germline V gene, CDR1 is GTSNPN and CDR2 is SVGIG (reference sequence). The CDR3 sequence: CAWSFETQAGYTF. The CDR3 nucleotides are TGTGCCTGGAGTTTCGAGACACAGGCTGGCTACACCTTC. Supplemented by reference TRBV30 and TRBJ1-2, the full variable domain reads SQTIHQWPATLVQPVGSPLSLECTVEGTSNPNLYWYRQAAGRGLQLLFYSVGIGQISSEVPQNLSASRPQDRQFILSSKKLLLSDSGFYLCAWSFETQAGYTFGSGTRLTVV.

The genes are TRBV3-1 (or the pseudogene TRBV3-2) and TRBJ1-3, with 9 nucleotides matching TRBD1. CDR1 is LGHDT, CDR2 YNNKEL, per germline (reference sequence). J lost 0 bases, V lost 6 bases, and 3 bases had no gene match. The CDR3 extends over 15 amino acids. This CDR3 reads CASRETGGSGNTIYF. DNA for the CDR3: TGTGCCAGCAGGGAGACAGGGGGCTCTGGAAACACCATATATTTT.

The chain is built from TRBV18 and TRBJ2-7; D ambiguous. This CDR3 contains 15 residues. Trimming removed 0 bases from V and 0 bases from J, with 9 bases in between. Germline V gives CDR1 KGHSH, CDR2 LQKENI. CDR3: CASSPPTDPSYEQYF. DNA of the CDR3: TGTGCCAGCTCACCACCGACGGACCCCTCCTACGAGCAGTACTTC.

The CDR3 coding sequence is TGCGCCAGCAGCTTACTTATCCCGGACAGGGAGGGAGGCTCTAACACCGGGGAGCTGTTTTTT. Its protein is CASSLLIPDREGGSNTGELFF. This chain links TRBV5-1 with TRBJ2-2; D might be TRBD1 (8 bases). The CDR3 runs to 21 residues. V was cut by 2 bases and J by 2 bases, with 28 bases left in between. Germline V CDR1 and CDR2: SGHRS, YFSETQ.

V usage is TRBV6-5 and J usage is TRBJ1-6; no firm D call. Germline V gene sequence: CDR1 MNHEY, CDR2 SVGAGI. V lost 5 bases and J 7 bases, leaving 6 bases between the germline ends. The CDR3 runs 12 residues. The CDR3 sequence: CASSSQNSPLHF. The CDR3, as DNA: TGTGCCAGCAGTAGTCAAAATTCACCCCTCCACTTT.

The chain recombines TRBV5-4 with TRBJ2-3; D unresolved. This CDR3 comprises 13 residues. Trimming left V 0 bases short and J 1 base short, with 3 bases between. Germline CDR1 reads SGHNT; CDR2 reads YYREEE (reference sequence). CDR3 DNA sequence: TGTGCCAGCAGCTTGGCGGGCACAGATACGCAGTATTTT. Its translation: CASSLAGTDTQYF.

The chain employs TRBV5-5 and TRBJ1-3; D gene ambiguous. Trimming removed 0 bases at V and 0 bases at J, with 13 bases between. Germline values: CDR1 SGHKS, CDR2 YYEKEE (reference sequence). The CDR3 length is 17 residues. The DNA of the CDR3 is TGTGCCAGCAGCTTGGCGGGCAGGCCAAGCTCTGGAAACACCATATATTTT. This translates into CASSLAGRPSSGNTIYF.

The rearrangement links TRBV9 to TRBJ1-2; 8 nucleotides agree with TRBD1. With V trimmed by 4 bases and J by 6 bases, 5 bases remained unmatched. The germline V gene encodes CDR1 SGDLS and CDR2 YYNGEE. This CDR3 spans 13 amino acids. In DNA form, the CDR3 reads TGTGCCAGCAGCCGAGACAGGGGTGATGGCTACACCTTC. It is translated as CASSRDRGDGYTF.

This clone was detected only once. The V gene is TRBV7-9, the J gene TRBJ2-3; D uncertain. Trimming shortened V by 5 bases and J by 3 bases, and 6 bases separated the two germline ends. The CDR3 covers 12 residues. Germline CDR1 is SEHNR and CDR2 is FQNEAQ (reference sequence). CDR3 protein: CASSRDTDTQYF. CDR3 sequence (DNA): TGTGCCAGCAGCCGAGATACAGATACGCAGTATTTT.

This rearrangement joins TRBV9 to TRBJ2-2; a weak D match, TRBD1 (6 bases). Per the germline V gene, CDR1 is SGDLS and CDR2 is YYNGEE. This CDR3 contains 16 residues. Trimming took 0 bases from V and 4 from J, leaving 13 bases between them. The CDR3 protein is CASSVEVGAVTGELFF. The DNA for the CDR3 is TGTGCCAGCAGCGTAGAGGTGGGGGCGGTCACCGGGGAGCTGTTTTTT.

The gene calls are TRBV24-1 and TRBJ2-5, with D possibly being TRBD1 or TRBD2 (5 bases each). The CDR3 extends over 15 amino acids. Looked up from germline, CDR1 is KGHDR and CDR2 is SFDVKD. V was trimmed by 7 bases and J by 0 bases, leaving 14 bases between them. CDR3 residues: CATSGRDRDQETQYF. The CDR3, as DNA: TGTGCCACCAGCGGACGGGACCGAGACCAAGAGACCCAGTACTTC.

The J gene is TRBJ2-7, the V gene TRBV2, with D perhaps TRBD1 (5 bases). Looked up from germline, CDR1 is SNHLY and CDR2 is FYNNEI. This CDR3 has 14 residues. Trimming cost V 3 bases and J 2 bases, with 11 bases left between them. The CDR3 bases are TGTGCCAGCAGTGACTGGAACAGGCCCTACGAGCAGTACTTC. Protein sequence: CASSDWNRPYEQYF.

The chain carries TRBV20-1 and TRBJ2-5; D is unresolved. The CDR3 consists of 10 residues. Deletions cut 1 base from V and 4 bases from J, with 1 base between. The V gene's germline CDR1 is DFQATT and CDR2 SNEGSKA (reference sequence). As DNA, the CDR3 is TGCAGTGCTAGAGGAGAGACCCAGTACTTC. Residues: CSARGETQYF.

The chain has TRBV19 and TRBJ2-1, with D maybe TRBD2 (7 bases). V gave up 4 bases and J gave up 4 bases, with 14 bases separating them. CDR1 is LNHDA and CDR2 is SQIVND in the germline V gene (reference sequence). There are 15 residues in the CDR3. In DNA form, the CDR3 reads TGTGCCAGTAGTACCCGGGCGGGGGCGTACAATGAGCAGTTCTTC. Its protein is CASSTRAGAYNEQFF.

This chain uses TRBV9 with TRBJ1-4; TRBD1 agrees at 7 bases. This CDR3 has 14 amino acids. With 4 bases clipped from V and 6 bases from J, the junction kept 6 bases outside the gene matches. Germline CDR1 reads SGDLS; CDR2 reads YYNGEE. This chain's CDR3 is CASSRTGRHEKLFF. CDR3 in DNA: TGTGCCAGCAGCCGGACAGGCCGTCATGAAAAACTGTTTTTT.

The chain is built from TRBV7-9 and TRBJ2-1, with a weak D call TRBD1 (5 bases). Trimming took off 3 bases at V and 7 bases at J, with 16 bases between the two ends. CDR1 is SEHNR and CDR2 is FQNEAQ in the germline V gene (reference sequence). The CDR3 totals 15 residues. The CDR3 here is CASSLRTLRSNEQFF. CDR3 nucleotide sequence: TGTGCCAGCAGCTTGAGGACATTGAGGTCGAATGAGCAGTTCTTC.

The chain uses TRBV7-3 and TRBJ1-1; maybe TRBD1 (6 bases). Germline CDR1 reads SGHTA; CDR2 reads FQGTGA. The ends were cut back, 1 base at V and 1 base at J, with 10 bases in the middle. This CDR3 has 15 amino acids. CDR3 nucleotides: TGTGCCAGCAGCTTAATTCCGGGGGCGAACACTGAAGCTTTCTTT. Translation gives CASSLIPGANTEAFF.